Listed below are T cell receptor beta chains from one sample, sequenced in a study of blood T cell repertoires in COVID-19. The method was immunoSEQ multiplex PCR; TCRdb's version includes in-frame clones alone and lacks a portion of them. This sample has roughly 290,000 clones, with around 90% found just once. Sequencing input: PBMCs or T cells enriched from blood (not recorded which). The receptors were sampled from a woman under 30 with acute COVID-19. Both conserved end residues are part of each CDR3. Fields, in order: J gene, D gene, clone size, V gene, CDR3 DNA, CDR3 protein. D genes are given only for firm matches. Rows give clone size only sometimes, using once, few, many, or a class for an expanded clone.

>TRBJ1-5|.|.|TRBV6-2/TRBV6-3
TGTGCCAGCAGTTACCGGGGGGGCTGGCAGCCCCAGCATTTT
CASSYRGGWQPQHF
>TRBJ1-1|.|.|TRBV5-4
TGTGCCAGCAGCTCGGAGCCAGGGATCAGGGTGAACACTGAAGCTTTCTTT
CASSSEPGIRVNTEAFF
>TRBJ1-2|.|.|TRBV18
TGTGCCAGCTCACCAGCGGGCAGCAACTATGGCTACACCTTC
CASSPAGSNYGYTF
>TRBJ2-5|TRBD2|.|TRBV29-1
TGCAGCGTTGAAGGTGTAGCGGGAGTGGAGACCCAGTACTTC
CSVEGVAGVETQYF
>TRBJ2-7|.|.|TRBV19
TGTGCCAGTAGTATGGTTAGCGTCCGGACCGAAAAATACGAGCAGTACTTC
CASSMVSVRTEKYEQYF
>TRBJ2-1|.|.|TRBV5-1
TGCGCCAGCAGCCCCCAGGCGTACGAGCAGTTCTTC
CASSPQAYEQFF
>TRBJ1-2|TRBD1|.|TRBV18
TGTGCCAGCTCACCCGACAGGGGCCTATGGGATGGCTACACCTTC
CASSPDRGLWDGYTF
>TRBJ1-2|.|.|TRBV28
TGTGCCAGCAGGTCTCCCCTGGGAGGGCGGCACTATGGCTACACCTTC
CASRSPLGGRHYGYTF
>TRBJ2-5|TRBD2|.|TRBV19
TGTGCCAGTAGTCAGCGGGGGCGCGGGGAGACCCAGTACTTC
CASSQRGRGETQYF
>TRBJ1-5|.|.|TRBV28
TGTGCCAGCAGTTTATTGACTCCGGGCAATCAGCCCCAGCATTTT
CASSLLTPGNQPQHF
>TRBJ2-3|TRBD2|.|TRBV28
TGTGCCAGCAGTTTACCCCTAGGACTAGCGGGTCGGACGCAGTATTTT
CASSLPLGLAGRTQYF
>TRBJ1-1|TRBD1|.|TRBV11-2
TGTGCCAGCAGCAGCCGTAAGGGGGCGGACACTGAAGCTTTCTTT
CASSSRKGADTEAFF
>TRBJ2-1|.|.|TRBV24-1
TGTGCCACCAGTGATGGGGGCAGGGCCGGAGAGCAGTTCTTC
CATSDGGRAGEQFF
>TRBJ1-1|.|.|TRBV18
TGTGCCAGCTCACCACGGTCCGGCAGAGGCCGCACTGAAGCTTTCTTT
CASSPRSGRGRTEAFF
>TRBJ2-1|.|.|TRBV30
TGTGCCTGGAGTGTACGAGGACTACTCAATGAGCAGTTCTTC
CAWSVRGLLNEQFF
>TRBJ2-7|.|few|TRBV29-1
TGCAGCGTTGAATGGGCACGGCAACCCTACGAGCAGTACTTC
CSVEWARQPYEQYF
>TRBJ2-1|TRBD1|.|TRBV9
TGTGCCAGCACCAAAACAGGGGGCATCTACAATGAGCAGTTCTTC
CASTKTGGIYNEQFF
>TRBJ2-2|TRBD2|.|TRBV11-3
TGTGCCAGCAGCTTGGGACTAGCGGGAGAAGGTACCGGGGAGCTGTTTTTT
CASSLGLAGEGTGELFF
>TRBJ1-5|.|.|TRBV15
TGTGCCACCAGCAGAGACAGGGGCATCAATCAGCCCCAGCATTTT
CATSRDRGINQPQHF
>TRBJ2-3|.|.|TRBV27
TGTGCCAGCAGCGACAGGGCGGGAAGGGATACGCAGTATTTT
CASSDRAGRDTQYF
>TRBJ2-3|TRBD2|.|TRBV29-1
TGCAGCGTGCGGACTAGCGGGAGCACAGATACGCAGTATTTT
CSVRTSGSTDTQYF
>TRBJ1-4|.|.|TRBV15
TGTGCCACCAGCAGACCAGGGATAGAAAAACTGTTTTTT
CATSRPGIEKLFF
>TRBJ1-2|TRBD1|.|TRBV4-2
TGTGCCAGCAGCCACTGGACAGGTGGGGCTATGGGCTACACCTTC
CASSHWTGGAMGYTF
>TRBJ2-7|TRBD2|.|TRBV18
TGTGCCAGCTCACTAAACTTAGCGGGACCCTACGAGCAGTACTTC
CASSLNLAGPYEQYF
>TRBJ1-1|.|.|TRBV6-5
TGTGCCAGCAGTTTCCACAGGAGCCTGAACACTGAAGCTTTCTTT
CASSFHRSLNTEAFF